This T cell receptor (beta chain) was recorded in a study of radiotherapy plus CTLA-4 blockade in lung cancer. Study-wide context: In around 17% of patients, objective responses were seen; 25% to 40% had disease control.

The assay was immunoSEQ multiplex PCR, and TCRdb's table has in-frame clones only and misses some. This repertoire shows about 70,000 clones, 79% found once; its top ten account for roughly 9.7%. Of note for this clone: The target antigen is unknown.

Focal radiation plus CTLA-4 blockade with ipilimumab was administered to patients who had chemo-refractory metastatic non-small-cell lung cancer. Whole-study results and caveats: In blood, TCR clones derived from the tumor expanded after radiotherapy plus ipilimumab. The best prediction of response reportedly came from early blood T cell clone dynamics, with interferon-beta.

The starting material was peripheral blood, obtained from a patient treated with radiotherapy plus ipilimumab. The sequence was collected from a human donor with non-small cell lung cancer who had a complete response to radiotherapy plus ipilimumab.

The CDR3 bases are TGTGCCAGCAGCTTAGTAGGAGGACAGGGGGGTTCACCCCTCCACTTT. Encoded protein: CASSLVGGQGGSPLHF. The chain employs TRBV11-2 and TRBJ1-6, with TRBD1 matching over 10 bases. Germline V gene data show CDR1 as SGHAT and CDR2 as FQNNGV. This CDR3 has 16 residues. V lost 1 base, J lost 9 bases, and 6 bases stayed unmatched. The full variable domain, its missing parts supplied by reference TRBV11-2 and TRBJ1-6, is EAGVAQSPRYKIIEKRQSVAFWCNPISGHATLYWYQQILGQGPKLLIQFQNNGVVDDSQLPKDRFSAERLKGVDSTLKIQPAKLEDSAVYLCASSLVGGQGGSPLHFGNGTRLTVT.